This is a list of T cell receptor beta chains from one sample in a study of CD8 T cells in Susac syndrome. TCRdb re-analysed the immunoSEQ multiplex PCR reads in MiXCR, keeping a single row per CDR3 protein. The data hold roughly 150,000 distinct CDR3 sequences, with around 95% observed a single time. Sequencing was performed on CD4+ T cells from PBMCs. The source is a human donor with Susac syndrome. Both conserved end residues are part of each CDR3. D genes are given only for firm matches. A clone size is listed for some rows: how often the clone was seen (once, few, many), or a class if it is expanded.

. | TRBJ2-1 | TRBD2 | TRBV25-1 | CASSHGGAGVNEQFF | TGTGCCAGCTCCCACGGGGGAGCGGGGGTCAATGAGCAGTTCTTC
. | TRBJ1-1 | . | TRBV5-4 | CASKAVGAVNTEAFF | TGTGCCAGCAAAGCGGTCGGGGCCGTGAACACTGAAGCTTTCTTT
. | TRBJ1-5 | . | TRBV20-1 | CSARGGSNQPQHF | TGCAGTGCTAGAGGGGGAAGCAATCAGCCCCAGCATTTT
. | TRBJ1-1 | . | TRBV3-1 | CASSQGRVTGIRNTEAFF | TGTGCCAGCAGCCAAGGACGTGTAACGGGGATCAGAAACACTGAAGCTTTCTTT
. | TRBJ2-3 | . | TRBV5-4 | CASSFWMGVGDTQYF | TGTGCCAGCAGCTTCTGGATGGGGGTGGGAGATACGCAGTATTTT
. | TRBJ1-1 | . | TRBV3-1 | CASSRVGTEAFF | TGTGCCAGCAGCAGGGTGGGCACTGAAGCTTTCTTT
. | TRBJ1-1 | . | TRBV29-1 | CSVERGNTEAFF | TGCAGCGTTGAGAGGGGGAACACTGAAGCTTTCTTT
once | TRBJ2-5 | TRBD2 | TRBV5-4 | CASSRTSGFQETQYF | TGTGCCAGCAGCCGGACTAGCGGGTTTCAAGAGACCCAGTACTTC
. | TRBJ1-5 | . | TRBV6-6 | CASSYSSSNQPQHF | TGTGCCAGCAGTTACTCTTCTTCCAATCAGCCCCAGCATTTT
. | TRBJ1-3 | . | TRBV12-3/TRBV12-4 | CASRPPLPGNTIYF | TGTGCCAGCAGACCACCGCTACCGGGAAACACCATATATTTT
. | TRBJ1-1 | . | TRBV15 | CATSRDRDRAFF | TGTGCCACCAGCAGAGATCGAGACCGAGCTTTCTTT
. | TRBJ1-2 | TRBD1 | TRBV5-1 | CASSPRDRDYGYTF | TGCGCCAGCAGCCCCCGGGACAGGGACTATGGCTACACCTTC
. | TRBJ1-1 | . | TRBV29-1 | CSVEVGGSTEAFF | TGCAGCGTTGAAGTTGGGGGGTCCACTGAAGCTTTCTTT
once | TRBJ2-2 | . | TRBV18 | CASSPLKLSTGELFF | TGTGCCAGCTCACCACTCAAACTGAGCACCGGGGAGCTGTTTTTT
once | TRBJ1-2 | . | TRBV29-1 | CSAGFGGTVDYGYTF | TGCAGCGCCGGATTTGGCGGGACGGTAGACTATGGCTACACCTTC
. | TRBJ2-2 | . | TRBV25-1 | CASSELRGPNTGELFF | TGTGCCAGCAGTGAATTAAGGGGCCCGAACACCGGGGAGCTGTTTTTT
. | TRBJ2-6 | . | TRBV5-1 | CASSLMAVSGANVLTF | TGCGCCAGCAGCTTGATGGCAGTCTCTGGGGCCAACGTCCTGACTTTC
. | TRBJ2-1 | TRBD2 | TRBV3-1 | CASSQTGGREQFF | TGTGCCAGCAGCCAAACGGGGGGGCGTGAGCAGTTCTTC
once | TRBJ1-5 | . | TRBV19 | CASSTGPSSNQPQHF | TGTGCCAGTAGTACGGGGCCGAGCTCCAATCAGCCCCAGCATTTT
. | TRBJ2-1 | TRBD1 | TRBV20-1 | CSAIGQGIIAYEQFF | TGCAGTGCTATCGGACAGGGAATTATAGCGTATGAGCAGTTCTTC
few | TRBJ2-7 | . | TRBV29-1 | CSVEVRAKTYEQYF | TGCAGCGTTGAAGTAAGGGCCAAAACCTACGAGCAGTACTTC
. | TRBJ2-7 | . | TRBV4-2 | CASSHLPSEAAYEQYF | TGTGCCAGCAGCCATCTCCCGAGCGAGGCGGCCTACGAGCAGTACTTC
few | TRBJ2-1 | . | TRBV11-2 | CASSFGYNEQFF | TGTGCCAGCAGCTTCGGTTACAATGAGCAGTTCTTC
. | TRBJ2-5 | TRBD1 | TRBV3-1 | CASSQDRQGARETQYF | TGTGCCAGCAGCCAAGATCGGCAGGGGGCTCGGGAGACCCAGTACTTC
. | TRBJ1-1 | . | TRBV6-5 | CASSYNPVRVEAFF | TGTGCCAGCAGTTATAACCCGGTTAGGGTTGAAGCTTTCTTT
. | TRBJ2-5 | TRBD2 | TRBV20-1 | CSATLPAGGLQETQYF | TGCAGTGCCACCCTCCCAGCGGGGGGACTACAAGAGACCCAGTACTTC
. | TRBJ2-5 | TRBD1 | TRBV20-1 | CSASDRGRETQYF | TGCAGTGCTAGTGACAGGGGGCGGGAGACCCAGTACTTC
. | TRBJ1-5 | . | TRBV15 | CATSRAGGNQPQHF | TGTGCCACCAGCAGAGCCGGGGGCAATCAGCCCCAGCATTTT
. | TRBJ1-4 | TRBD1 | TRBV29-1 | CSATGAGEKLFF | TGCAGCGCCACAGGGGCAGGGGAAAAACTGTTTTTT
. | TRBJ2-7 | TRBD1 | TRBV20-1 | CSAPRPGDRFQYEQYF | TGCAGTGCTCCCAGGCCAGGGGACAGGTTCCAATACGAGCAGTACTTC
once | TRBJ2-7 | . | TRBV4-1 | CASSQATTAHYEQYF | TGCGCCAGCAGCCAAGCCACGACAGCGCACTACGAGCAGTACTTC
. | TRBJ1-1 | . | TRBV9 | CASSVGGKGEGTEAFF | TGTGCCAGCAGCGTAGGTGGAAAGGGAGAGGGCACTGAAGCTTTCTTT
. | TRBJ2-7 | . | TRBV3-1 | CASSDRSEQYF | TGTGCCAGCAGCGACCGATCGGAGCAGTACTTC
. | TRBJ2-7 | TRBD1 | TRBV7-9 | CASSLSRQGSEQYF | TGTGCCAGCAGCTTATCAAGACAGGGCTCCGAGCAGTACTTC
. | TRBJ1-3 | . | TRBV9 | CASSVGVSSGNTIYF | TGTGCCAGCAGCGTAGGCGTAAGCTCTGGAAACACCATATATTTT
. | TRBJ2-3 | . | TRBV7-2 | CASSLDHQRADTQYF | TGTGCCAGCAGCTTAGATCATCAGCGAGCAGATACGCAGTATTTT
. | TRBJ1-3 | TRBD1 | TRBV6-5 | CASSVDRGTGTIYF | TGTGCCAGCAGTGTGGACAGGGGGACCGGCACCATATATTTT
. | TRBJ2-3 | . | TRBV6-1 | CASSISSPTDTQYF | TGTGCCAGCAGTATTAGCTCACCCACAGATACGCAGTATTTT
. | TRBJ2-5 | TRBD2 | TRBV5-4 | CASSRGSGGAGETQYF | TGTGCCAGCAGCCGAGGGAGCGGGGGGGCGGGAGAGACCCAGTACTTC
once | TRBJ1-2 | . | TRBV24-1 | CATSDLSQGYYGYTF | TGTGCCACCAGTGATTTGAGCCAGGGGTATTATGGCTACACCTTC
. | TRBJ2-5 | . | TRBV7-2 | CASSLIVEETQYF | TGTGCCAGCAGCTTAATTGTAGAGGAGACCCAGTACTTC
. | TRBJ2-1 | TRBD1 | TRBV28 | CASSHRGRLYNEQFF | TGTGCCAGCAGCCACAGGGGGCGGCTCTACAATGAGCAGTTCTTC
. | TRBJ1-2 | TRBD1 | TRBV5-8 | CASTYRGAYGYTF | TGTGCCAGCACCTACAGGGGAGCATATGGCTACACCTTC
once | TRBJ1-6 | . | TRBV3-1 | CASSQEGRAPNSPLHF | TGTGCCAGCAGCCAAGAGGGCAGAGCCCCTAATTCACCCCTCCACTTT
. | TRBJ1-3 | . | TRBV9 | CASSVIGRQGNTIYF | TGTGCCAGCAGCGTAATTGGGCGTCAAGGAAACACCATATATTTT
once | TRBJ1-2 | TRBD1 | TRBV29-1 | CSVVGTGLANYGYTF | TGCAGCGTTGTAGGGACAGGCCTAGCTAACTATGGCTACACCTTC
. | TRBJ2-7 | . | TRBV6-2/TRBV6-3 | CASSGRAYEQYF | TGTGCCAGCAGTGGCAGGGCTTACGAGCAGTACTTC
once | TRBJ1-2 | . | TRBV5-1 | CASSQGRGYTF | TGCGCCAGCAGCCAGGGACGCGGCTACACCTTC
. | TRBJ2-6 | . | TRBV25-1 | CASSLTPGRSSGANVLTF | TGTGCCAGCTCTCTCACACCGGGCAGATCCTCTGGGGCCAACGTCCTGACTTTC
. | TRBJ2-7 | . | TRBV14 | CASSQTPGPFFEQYF | TGTGCCAGCAGCCAGACGCCGGGACCGTTTTTCGAGCAGTACTTC
. | TRBJ2-3 | . | TRBV5-4 | CASSFSPDTQYF | TGTGCCAGCAGCTTTTCCCCAGATACGCAGTATTTT
. | TRBJ2-7 | . | TRBV3-1 | CASSQWPSYEQYF | TGTGCCAGCAGCCAGTGGCCGTCCTACGAGCAGTACTTC
. | TRBJ2-5 | . | TRBV29-1 | CSVVPLALEGTQYF | TGCAGCGTTGTTCCCCTAGCTCTGGAGGGGACCCAGTACTTC
. | TRBJ2-3 | . | TRBV7-9 | CATLGGHTQYF | TGTGCCACCCTCGGGGGACATACGCAGTATTTT
. | TRBJ1-2 | . | TRBV12-3/TRBV12-4 | CASSLAKHHYGYTF | TGTGCCAGCAGTTTGGCCAAGCATCACTATGGCTACACCTTC
. | TRBJ2-5 | TRBD1 | TRBV2 | CASLGQQETQYF | TGTGCCAGCCTGGGACAGCAAGAGACCCAGTACTTC
. | TRBJ2-2 | TRBD2 | TRBV7-8 | CASSPRQTSGATAGELFF | TGTGCCAGCAGCCCTAGGCAGACTAGCGGGGCGACAGCAGGGGAGCTGTTTTTT
once | TRBJ1-3 | . | TRBV29-1 | CSVEEGTAGNTIYF | TGCAGCGTTGAAGAGGGGACGGCTGGAAACACCATATATTTT
. | TRBJ2-7 | . | TRBV12-3/TRBV12-4 | CASSSGGIPEQYF | TGTGCCAGCAGTTCCGGGGGAATTCCCGAGCAGTACTTC
. | TRBJ1-4 | . | TRBV7-9 | CASNLDSANEKLFF | TGTGCCAGCAACCTAGATTCGGCTAATGAAAAACTGTTTTTT